The 21 T cell receptor beta chains below all came from one sample that was sequenced in a study of T cell repertoires in cytomegalovirus infection. MiXCR, applied by TCRdb to the reads, yields one record per CDR3 protein. The sample shows around 900,000 distinct CDR3 sequences, roughly 30% of them seen only once. These receptors' antigens are unknown. The material sequenced was cultured CD8+ T cells from PBMCs, taken from culture after CMV antigen stimulation. The receptors originated from a human donor in good health (CMV status not recorded). Some clones in this sample may be carry-over from other donors' samples.

There are a few counts of this clonotype. The chain combines TRBV12-3 or TRBV12-4 with TRBJ1-2; D is possibly TRBD1 (5 bases). V was cut by 6 bases and J by 7 bases, with 12 bases left in between. The CDR3 is made up of 12 amino acids. The CDR3 here is CASRLGTVGYTF. The CDR3 DNA is TGTGCCAGCAGGCTTGGGACGGTTGGCTACACCTTC.

This chain connects TRBV15 to TRBJ2-3, with D hard to call. Trimming removed 5 bases at V and 0 bases at J, with 12 bases between. In germline, CDR1 is LNHNV, CDR2 YYDKDF (reference sequence). The CDR3 covers 15 residues. CDR3 sequence (DNA): TGTGCCACCAGCTCTAAGCCGGCGAGCACAGATACGCAGTATTTT. Amino acid sequence: CATSSKPASTDTQYF.

A few counts support this clonotype. V and J are TRBV2 and TRBJ1-2; D ambiguous. Germline V lookup: CDR1 SNHLY, CDR2 FYNNEI. V dropped 0 bases and J dropped 4 bases, with 9 bases sitting between them. The CDR3 runs to 14 residues. CDR3 bases: TGTGCCAGCAGTGAAGCGCGGAGGGTCTATGGCTACACCTTC. It yields the protein CASSEARRVYGYTF.

This chain uses TRBV6-6 with TRBJ2-7; 8 bases line up with TRBD2. The CDR3 is made up of 12 amino acids. V was clipped by 6 bases and J by 5 bases; unmatched bases: 3. In germline, CDR1 is MNHNY, CDR2 SVGAGI (reference sequence). In DNA form, the CDR3 reads TGTGCCAGCAGCCACGGGGGGGACGAGCAGTACGTC. The encoded protein is CASSHGGDEQYV.

The rearrangement uses TRBV6-2 or TRBV6-3 and TRBJ2-1, with 9 bases lining up with TRBD2. This CDR3 contains 18 residues. Germline values: CDR1 MNHEY, CDR2 SVGEGT. The J segment lost 0 bases and the V segment lost 4 bases, leaving 10 bases of the junction unmatched. CDR3: CASSFDWTSAGSYNEQFF. The CDR3 DNA follows: TGTGCCAGCAGTTTCGATTGGACTAGCGCCGGCTCCTACAATGAGCAGTTCTTC.

This clonotype has only a few counts. V and J are TRBV19 and TRBJ1-2; perhaps TRBD1 as D (5 bases). V was shortened by 7 bases and J by 8 bases, with 26 bases between the two germline ends. The length of the CDR3 is 16 residues. The germline V gene has CDR1 LNHDA and CDR2 SQIVND (reference sequence). CDR3 sequence: CASTPGAGLQVYGYTF. The CDR3 DNA sequence: TGTGCCAGTACCCCCGGAGCGGGGCTTCAGGTTTACGGCTACACCTTC.

The chain joins TRBV7-4 to TRBJ2-1; D is unclear. Germline-derived CDR1 and CDR2 are SGHVT and SQSDAQ. V was pared by 5 bases and J by 6 bases, with 17 bases between. The CDR3 spans 15 residues. Here the CDR3 reads CASSPTQGPLNEQFF. CDR3 DNA sequence: TGTGCCAGCAGCCCTACTCAAGGACCCCTCAATGAGCAGTTCTTC.

This clonotype was seen a few times. This chain joins TRBV6-1 and TRBJ2-1, with D possibly TRBD2 on 6 matching bases. CDR1 MNHNS and CDR2 SASEGT come from the germline V gene. This CDR3 has 13 residues. With 3 bases removed from V and 7 bases from J, the gap between germline ends came to 10 bases. CDR3 coding DNA: TGTGCCAGCAGTGAGTGGGGGGTAAATGAGCAGTTCTTC. Amino acids: CASSEWGVNEQFF.

In this sample, this clonotype turned up many times. The V and J genes are TRBV7-2 and TRBJ2-7; D might be TRBD1 or TRBD2, each matching 6 bases. Germline CDR1 SGHTA, CDR2 FQGNSA. V shed 1 base and J shed 4 bases, with 14 bases lying between them. The CDR3 length is 15 residues. The CDR3 spells CASSLGWGAMYEQYV. CDR3 bases: TGTGCCAGCAGCTTAGGGTGGGGGGCGATGTACGAGCAGTACGTC.

Details on this clonotype: A clone one base away is much larger, so this may be a read error. The V call is TRBV7-2, the J call TRBJ1-2; 8 nucleotides agree with TRBD1. CDR1 and CDR2 from the germline V gene are SGHTA and FQGNSA. This CDR3 region has 16 residues. This CDR3 reads CANSFSGTGSSYGYTF. The DNA for the CDR3 is TGTGCCAACAGCTTCTCCGGGACAGGCTCTTCTTATGGCTACACCTTC. The full variable domain, its missing parts supplied by reference TRBV7-2 and TRBJ1-2, is GAGVSQSPSNKVTEKGKDVELRCDPISGHTALYWYRQSLGQGLEFLIYFQGNSAPDKSGLPSDRFSAERTGGSVSTLTIQRTQQEDSAVYLCANSFSGTGSSYGYTFGSGTRLTVV.

Comment on this clonotype: The junction and the germline gene differ at one end; a read error may be behind it. V is TRBV15 and J is TRBJ2-5, with D possibly called TRBD1 or TRBD2 (6 bases each). In germline, CDR1 is LNHNV, CDR2 YYDKDF (reference sequence). The CDR3 extends over 15 amino acids. The CDR3 region is CATGRDGGRRETQYF. CDR3 bases: TGTGCCACCGGCAGAGATGGGGGGCGCCGAGAGACCCAGTACTTC.

Many counts were recorded for this clonotype. The V gene is TRBV7-2, the J gene TRBJ2-7; 7 bases are shared with TRBD1. Germline V gene data show CDR1 as SGHTA and CDR2 as FQGNSA. V dropped 4 bases and J dropped 3; count of bases not matched to a gene: 3. The CDR3 runs to 13 residues. The CDR3 spells CASSSRDSYEQYV. The CDR3 DNA sequence: TGTGCCAGCAGCTCAAGGGACAGCTACGAGCAGTACGTC.

This clonotype was seen a handful of times. This sequence joins TRBV10-3 and TRBJ1-2, with D uncertain. The germline V and J ends were trimmed by 3 bases and 2 bases, with 19 bases remaining between them. CDR1 is ENHRY, CDR2 SYGVKD, per germline. CDR3 size: 17 residues. For the CDR3, the DNA is TGTGCCATCAGTGACCGGGTTTTTAAGCCAGAGAACTATGGCTACACCTTC. As protein: CAISDRVFKPENYGYTF.

The rearrangement links TRBV6-5 to TRBJ2-5; D remains unclear. Trimming cost V 6 bases and J 5 bases, with 19 bases left between them. The CDR3 loop spans 15 amino acids. Germline lookup yields CDR1 MNHEY and CDR2 SVGAGI. As DNA, the CDR3 is TGTGCCAGCAGCCGAAGATCGTTAGTCCCCGAGACCCAGTACTTC. It yields the protein CASSRRSLVPETQYF.

The J gene is TRBJ2-1, the V gene TRBV7-9; D is perhaps TRBD1 (5 bases). V was cut by 0 bases and J by 7 bases, with 16 bases left in between. The CDR3 covers 16 residues. The V gene's germline CDR1 is SEHNR and CDR2 FQNEAQ (reference sequence). The CDR3 DNA reads as TGTGCCAGCAGCTTAGCGTTGGGAAACAGGTGGAATGAGCAGTTCTTC. As protein: CASSLALGNRWNEQFF.

This clonotype was detected ten times or more. This sequence joins TRBV7-2 and TRBJ2-3; perhaps TRBD1 as D (5 bases). CDR1 and CDR2 (germline): SGHTA, FQGNSA. This CDR3 is 15 amino acids long. The V and J ends lost 1 base and 3 bases respectively, with 11 bases between them. CDR3 DNA: TGTGCCAGCAGCTTAGAACCAGGGTTAACAGATACGCAGTATTTT. This codes for CASSLEPGLTDTQYF.

This clonotype came up many times. V gene TRBV7-9 combines with J gene TRBJ2-2, with 11 bases lining up with TRBD1. Germline V gene data show CDR1 as SEHNR and CDR2 as FQNEAQ (reference sequence). The V and J ends lost 5 bases and 5 bases, in that order; junction bases with no gene match: 7. The CDR3 consists of 16 residues. The CDR3 DNA sequence: TGTGCCAGCAGCGGAACCGGGACAGGGGGGACCGGGGAGCTGTTTTTT. Translation: CASSGTGTGGTGELFF.

The chain recombines TRBV7-9 with TRBJ1-3; D perhaps matches TRBD1 (6 bases). The CDR3 is 15 residues long. CDR1 is SEHNR, CDR2 FQNEAQ, per germline (reference sequence). The germline V and J ends were trimmed by 5 bases and 2 bases, with 13 bases remaining between them. The CDR3 loop is CASSPRGLPGNTIYF. The CDR3 DNA follows: TGTGCCAGCAGCCCGCGGGGGCTCCCTGGAAACACCATATATTTT.

In this sample, this clonotype turned up many times. The J gene is TRBJ2-5, the V gene TRBV7-2, with D possibly matching TRBD1 (5 bases). The V end was cut by 2 bases, the J end by 5 bases, with 15 bases between. CDR1 SGHTA and CDR2 FQGNSA come from the germline V gene. The CDR3 sequence is 15 residues long. The CDR3 DNA reads TGTGCCAGCAGCTTATGGGGCCAAATCCCGGAGACCCAGTACTTC. Translating it yields CASSLWGQIPETQYF.

There are many counts of this clonotype. V usage is TRBV4-2 and J usage is TRBJ1-1; a weak D match, TRBD1 (5 bases). The germline CDR1 and CDR2 sequences are LGHNA and YNFKEQ. The V gene lost 0 bases and the J gene lost 3 bases, with 17 bases spanning the gap. This CDR3 spans 17 amino acids. The CDR3 region has the DNA TGTGCCAGCAGCCAAGAATCGCCAGGGAGGTGGGACACTGAAGCTTTCTTT. This sequence encodes CASSQESPGRWDTEAFF.

The genes are TRBV6-6 and TRBJ2-3; D possibly matches TRBD1 or TRBD2 (6 bases each). V lost 9 bases to trimming and J lost 0 bases, with 13 bases between them. The CDR3 is 14 residues long. Germline assignment: CDR1 MNHNY and CDR2 SVGAGI (reference sequence). The CDR3 sequence is CASGRGASTDTQYF. The CDR3 region has the DNA TGTGCCAGTGGAAGGGGGGCCAGCACAGATACGCAGTATTTT.